The rows below give T cell receptor beta chains drawn from one sample of a study of blood T cell repertoires in COVID-19. Only in-frame clones appear in the TCRdb table, and some are missing; sequencing was by immunoSEQ multiplex PCR. This sample has roughly 270,000 clones, with nearly 90% found just once. The sequenced sample was peripheral blood. The receptors come from a man aged 18-30 years with active or convalescent COVID-19. Both conserved end residues are part of each CDR3. A D gene is named only where the DNA matches it firmly. Clone size appears in some rows only: once, few, many, or a class for an expanded clone.

cdr3_length	d_call	v_call	j_call	clone_size	cdr3_aa	cdr3_nt
17	TRBD1	TRBV5-5	TRBJ1-2	NA	CASSPLESGGYNYGYTF	TGTGCCAGCAGCCCCCTGGAGTCAGGGGGCTATAACTATGGCTACACCTTC
13	NA	TRBV6-5	TRBJ2-7	NA	CASSYGQPYEQYF	TGTGCCAGCAGTTACGGACAGCCCTACGAGCAGTACTTC
16	TRBD2	TRBV6-2/TRBV6-3	TRBJ2-7	few	CASSYELAGSLTEQYF	TGTGCCAGCAGTTACGAACTAGCGGGGAGTCTCACCGAGCAGTACTTC
16	NA	TRBV4-1	TRBJ1-1	NA	CASSHSLQARNTEAFF	TGCGCCAGCAGCCATTCTCTACAGGCACGAAACACTGAAGCTTTCTTT
15	TRBD1	TRBV5-4	TRBJ1-5	NA	CASSLGGGSNQPQHF	TGTGCCAGCAGCTTGGGAGGGGGCAGCAATCAGCCCCAGCATTTT
12	TRBD2	TRBV7-9	TRBJ2-5	once	CASSKGLAGEYF	TGTGCCAGCAGTAAGGGACTAGCTGGGGAGTACTTC
19	TRBD1	TRBV27	TRBJ1-5	NA	CASSLSGDGQGQWDQPQHF	TGTGCCAGCAGTTTATCGGGCGATGGACAGGGTCAATGGGATCAGCCCCAGCATTTT
15	NA	TRBV19	TRBJ1-5	NA	CASSIVGDSNQPQHF	TGTGCCAGTAGTATAGTCGGGGATAGCAATCAGCCCCAGCATTTT
14	NA	TRBV5-1	TRBJ1-1	NA	CASSTRTANTEAFF	TGCGCCAGCAGCACCCGGACAGCGAACACTGAAGCTTTCTTT
16	NA	TRBV19	TRBJ1-3	NA	CASSIVFRSSGNTIYF	TGTGCCAGTAGTATAGTGTTCAGGTCTTCTGGAAACACCATATATTTT
14	NA	TRBV10-2	TRBJ1-2	NA	CASSESRVYDGYTF	TGCGCCAGCAGTGAGTCCAGGGTTTACGATGGCTACACCTTC
15	NA	TRBV5-5	TRBJ2-7	NA	CASSLAPGHPNEQYF	TGTGCCAGCAGCTTGGCCCCGGGACACCCGAACGAGCAGTACTTC
15	NA	TRBV5-6	TRBJ2-5	once	CASSPGRRGSETQYF	TGTGCCAGCAGCCCAGGGCGTAGGGGGTCAGAGACCCAGTACTTC
15	TRBD1	TRBV10-3	TRBJ2-2	NA	CAIRSDRVDTGELFF	TGTGCCATCAGGTCGGACAGGGTGGACACCGGGGAGCTGTTTTTT
20	NA	TRBV13	TRBJ1-1	NA	CASSSIRRLLKSGMNTEAFF	TGTGCCAGCAGCTCCATCCGAAGACTTCTGAAAAGCGGTATGAACACTGAAGCTTTCTTT
15	NA	TRBV27	TRBJ2-5	NA	CASRTTGSKQETQYF	TGTGCCAGCAGGACTACAGGGTCGAAGCAAGAGACCCAGTACTTC
12	NA	TRBV12-3/TRBV12-4	TRBJ1-2	NA	CASSLTGRGYTF	TGTGCCAGCAGTTTAACGGGGAGAGGCTACACCTTC
16	TRBD2	TRBV4-3	TRBJ2-1	NA	CASSHRLAGDHNEQFF	TGCGCCAGCAGCCACCGACTAGCGGGGGATCACAATGAGCAGTTCTTC
12	NA	TRBV6-2/TRBV6-3	TRBJ1-1	NA	CASSPRDTEAFF	TGTGCCAGCAGCCCGAGGGACACTGAAGCTTTCTTT
16	NA	TRBV10-1	TRBJ2-3	NA	CASSESLASSTDTQYF	TGCGCCAGCAGTGAGTCACTAGCCTCAAGCACAGATACGCAGTATTTT
17	TRBD1	TRBV4-1	TRBJ2-1	NA	CASSQPRQGPLYNEQFF	TGCGCCAGCAGCCAACCCCGACAGGGACCCCTCTACAATGAGCAGTTCTTC
15	NA	TRBV19	TRBJ1-5	NA	CASSIDQVSNQPQHF	TGTGCCAGTAGTATAGATCAGGTCAGCAATCAGCCCCAGCATTTT
15	TRBD1	TRBV6-5	TRBJ1-5	once	CASSRDREVDQPQHF	TGTGCCAGCAGTAGGGACAGGGAGGTCGATCAGCCCCAGCATTTT
15	NA	TRBV6-5	TRBJ1-1	NA	CASSLEGAINTEAFF	TGTGCCAGCAGTCTAGAAGGAGCTATAAACACTGAAGCTTTCTTT
14	NA	TRBV6-1	TRBJ1-2	NA	CASSEAGQGSGYTF	TGTGCCAGCAGTGAAGCGGGGCAGGGGAGTGGCTACACCTTC
13	NA	TRBV6-5	TRBJ1-4	NA	CASSYAGNEKLFF	TGTGCCAGCAGTTACGCAGGGAATGAAAAACTGTTTTTT
15	TRBD1	TRBV6-5	TRBJ2-7	once	CASSSTGAFSYEQYF	TGTGCCAGCAGTTCCACAGGGGCCTTTTCCTACGAGCAGTACTTC
15	TRBD1	TRBV7-8	TRBJ2-3	NA	CASSKDRMSTDTQYF	TGTGCCAGCAGCAAGGACAGGATGAGCACAGATACGCAGTATTTT
14	TRBD1	TRBV27	TRBJ2-1	NA	CASSLGTVYNEQFF	TGTGCCAGCAGTCTCGGGACAGTTTACAATGAGCAGTTCTTC
16	TRBD1	TRBV10-3	TRBJ2-2	NA	CAISDGQGKRAGELFF	TGTGCCATCAGTGATGGACAGGGAAAGAGGGCCGGGGAGCTGTTTTTT
16	NA	TRBV6-5	TRBJ2-6	NA	CASSYIGDSGANVLTF	TGTGCCAGCAGTTACATCGGGGACTCTGGGGCCAACGTCCTGACTTTC
15	TRBD1	TRBV15	TRBJ1-4	NA	CATSVIGTGDEKLFF	TGTGCCACCAGCGTCATCGGGACAGGGGATGAAAAACTGTTTTTT
19	TRBD1	TRBV27	TRBJ1-5	many	CASSLLGQFGLTSNQPQHF	TGTGCCAGCAGTTTACTGGGACAGTTCGGTCTCACCAGCAATCAGCCCCAGCATTTT
13	NA	TRBV18	TRBJ1-1	NA	CASSGQENTEAFF	TGTGCCAGCTCAGGACAAGAGAACACTGAAGCTTTCTTT
15	TRBD1	TRBV6-5	TRBJ1-4	once	CASSYSSRGLGKLFF	TGTGCCAGCAGTTACTCGTCCAGGGGGCTAGGAAAACTGTTTTTT
14	NA	TRBV29-1	TRBJ2-2	NA	CSVERQEGTGELFF	TGCAGCGTTGAACGTCAGGAAGGCACCGGGGAGCTGTTTTTT
15	TRBD1	TRBV24-1	TRBJ2-2	once	CATSDSDRDTGELFF	TGTGCCACCAGTGACTCAGACAGGGACACCGGGGAGCTGTTTTTT
18	TRBD1	TRBV5-6	TRBJ1-1	NA	CASSHDDSRGGLNTEAFF	TGTGCCAGCAGCCATGATGACAGTCGAGGGGGCCTAAACACTGAAGCTTTCTTT
14	NA	TRBV2	TRBJ2-3	NA	CASSANAPADTQYF	TGTGCCAGCAGTGCGAACGCCCCGGCAGATACGCAGTATTTT
13	TRBD1	TRBV10-2	TRBJ1-1	NA	CATRQGPNTEAFF	TGCGCCACCCGACAGGGGCCGAACACTGAAGCTTTCTTT